The 7 T cell receptor beta chains in this list originate from one sample, sequenced in a study of cytomegalovirus exposure and HLA in healthy donors (dated by TCRdb to the late 2010s). The library was built by means of the immunoSEQ multiplex PCR assay. A mixture of 60 forward primers for TCR Vbeta segments and 13 reverse primers for TCR Jbeta segments was used in the multiplex PCR. TCRdb re-hosts the immuneACCESS table, in-frame sequences only. Its copies lack some clones; in the studies checked, an unresolved V gene accounts for under half of them, and the cause for the rest is not known. This sample has 100,000 to 150,000 clones in its table, and roughly four fifths of those were observed once. The top ten clonotypes cover just under 6.5% of the sample. Sequencing was performed on PBMCs. Receptor source: a woman aged 40 to 50 in good health and CMV-seronegative.

The chain is built from TRBV7-2 and TRBJ1-4; D is undetermined. The CDR3 extends over 15 amino acids. CDR1 and CDR2 from the germline V gene are SGHTA and FQGNSA. V lost 5 bases to trimming and J lost 3 bases, with 13 bases between them. The CDR3 nucleotides are TGTGCCAGCAGCCTCCGACCTGCGGCTAATGAAAAACTGTTTTTT. Its protein product is CASSLRPAANEKLFF.

The chain uses TRBV5-4 and TRBJ1-1; TRBD1 matches at 7 bases. With V trimmed by 4 bases and J by 4 bases, 4 bases remained unmatched. CDR1 is SGHNT, CDR2 YYREEE, per germline (reference sequence). The CDR3 runs to 13 residues. CDR3 bases: TGTGCCAGCAGCCTGACAGGGAGCACTGAAGCTTTCTTT. The encoded protein is CASSLTGSTEAFF. Combining the CDR3 with reference TRBV5-4 and TRBJ1-1 gives the whole variable domain ETGVTQSPTHLIKTRGQQVTLRCSSQSGHNTVSWYQQALGQGPQFIFQYYREEENGRGNFPPRFSGLQFPNYSSELNVNALELDDSALYLCASSLTGSTEAFFGQGTRLTVV.

V usage is TRBV7-2 and J usage is TRBJ1-5, with unresolved D. The CDR3 is 15 residues long. V shed 1 base and J shed 10 bases, with 17 bases lying between them. The germline V gene encodes CDR1 SGHTA and CDR2 FQGNSA. CDR3 loop: CASSLVIRPEGPQHF. CDR3 coding DNA: TGTGCCAGCAGCTTAGTTATACGGCCCGAGGGACCCCAGCATTTT.

The sample holds one count of this clone. This chain links TRBV5-1 with TRBJ2-3; perhaps TRBD2 as D (7 bases). The CDR3 sequence is 13 residues long. In germline, CDR1 is SGHRS, CDR2 YFSETQ. Trimming took 9 bases from V and 0 from J, leaving 11 bases between them. CDR3 DNA sequence: TGCGCCACCGCGGGGGCTAGCACAGATACGCAGTATTTT. Residues: CATAGASTDTQYF.

This clone was recorded a few times. This chain connects TRBV19 to TRBJ2-7; tentatively, D is TRBD2 (6 bases). This CDR3 contains 15 residues. Looked up from germline, CDR1 is LNHDA and CDR2 is SQIVND (reference sequence). The V end was cut by 4 bases, the J end by 0 bases, with 13 bases between. CDR3 sequence reads: CASSTPGGPSYEQYF. DNA of the CDR3: TGTGCCAGTAGTACCCCCGGGGGACCCTCCTACGAGCAGTACTTC.

In its sample, this clone was seen a few times. The V and J genes are TRBV6-6 and TRBJ1-2; 7 bases align to TRBD1. The J segment lost 6 bases and the V segment lost 6 bases, leaving 7 bases of the junction unmatched. The V gene's germline CDR1 is MNHNY and CDR2 SVGAGI (reference sequence). This CDR3 has 13 amino acids. For the CDR3, the DNA is TGTGCCAGCAGCCGACAGGGAGAGGATGGCTACACCTTC. Protein product: CASSRQGEDGYTF.

The chain employs TRBV19 and TRBJ1-1; TRBD1 matches at 7 bases. Unmatched junction bases numbered 16, after V lost 5 bases and J lost 1 base. CDR1 and CDR2 from the germline V gene are LNHDA and SQIVND (reference sequence). The CDR3 totals 18 residues. This chain's CDR3 is CASSSIYRDSEPNTEAFF. DNA for the CDR3: TGTGCCAGTAGTTCGATATACCGGGACAGCGAACCGAACACTGAAGCTTTCTTT.